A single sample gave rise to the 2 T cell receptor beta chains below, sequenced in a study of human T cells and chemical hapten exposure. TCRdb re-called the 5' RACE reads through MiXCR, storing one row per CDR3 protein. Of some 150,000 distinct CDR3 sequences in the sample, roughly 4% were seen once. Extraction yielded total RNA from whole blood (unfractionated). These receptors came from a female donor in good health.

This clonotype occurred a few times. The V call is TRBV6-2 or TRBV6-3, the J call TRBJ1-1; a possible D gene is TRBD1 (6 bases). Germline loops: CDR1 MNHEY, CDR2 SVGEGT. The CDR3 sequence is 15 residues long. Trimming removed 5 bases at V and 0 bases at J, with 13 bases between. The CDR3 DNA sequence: TGTGCCAGCAGTAACCGACAGGATATGAACACTGAAGCTTTCTTT. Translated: CASSNRQDMNTEAFF.

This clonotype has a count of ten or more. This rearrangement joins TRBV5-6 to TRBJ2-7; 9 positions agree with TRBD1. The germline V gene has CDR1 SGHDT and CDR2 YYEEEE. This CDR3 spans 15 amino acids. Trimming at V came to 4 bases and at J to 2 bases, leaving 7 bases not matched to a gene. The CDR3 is CASSPDRGLTYEQYF. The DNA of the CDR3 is TGTGCCAGCAGCCCGGACAGGGGATTAACCTACGAGCAGTACTTC.